This entry is about one T cell receptor beta chain. This clonotype showed up many times. It lacks a known antigen. It has no much larger one-base neighbor in the sample; base qualities were not kept. Unsorted PBMC libraries were generated from 2 million PBMCs stored in RNAlater at -80 °C until RNA extraction. Multiple sclerosis patients were enrolled in a US clinical protocol evaluating disease progression by magnetic resonance imaging. Peripheral blood underwent Ficoll-Hypaque density gradient centrifugation to isolate PBMCs, which were then cryopreserved in liquid nitrogen. The V and J ends are trimmed by 6 bases and 3 bases, leaving 16 bases between them. The CDR3 contains 14 residues, cysteine and phenylalanine counted. Solely the CDR3 DNA is kept, with 42 bases framed from the first base. CDR1 and CDR2 are drawn from the germline V gene (reference sequence): DFQATT, SNEGSKA. cDNA synthesis used template-switch 5'RACE with a primer carrying a 10-nucleotide random unique molecular identifier tagging each TCR transcript. Every sequencing run yielded over 160 million TCR-beta sequences covering 15-18 subjects. Total RNA was extracted with the RNeasy kit. Using the KAPA Real-time Library Amplification kit, TCR-beta VDJ regions were amplified with primers for the TCR constant region and the 5'RACE anchor. Sample indexes and Illumina adaptors were added in a first PCR, and a second PCR then increased library yield. After Ampure bead purification, the TCR product of roughly 650 bp was size-selected on a 2% E-gel SizeSelection system. Library quality was checked on a Bioanalyzer, concentration was measured with Qubit, and libraries were quantified with the Kapa Library Quantification kit before pooling. Libraries were sequenced paired-end 2 x 150 bp on an Illumina HiSeq 2500. To increase sequence diversity, about 24-32% phiX was spiked into each library pool. Per the source publication's procedure: The quality-filtered reads were processed with the UMI-based MiGEC pipeline, whose error correction step removed more than 85% of the raw TCR sequences. IMGT germline references were used for alignment of VDJ genes, and clonotypes were defined by a unique CDR3 amino acid sequence together with V-J genes. Clonal expansion, Shannon diversity and CDR3 relatedness were evaluated with VDJtools (CalcPairwiseDistances, ClusterSamples), while phylogenetic trees were built in CLCbio workbench. Using coefficient-of-variation modelling across technical triplicates, the study counted a clone as expanded if it had at least 8 unique UMIs. Clones were called with MiXCR by TCRdb after fastp trimmed the public reads at Q25, and only in-frame beta chains were retained. A single entry per CDR3 protein holds the most common genes and DNA from its merged rows. These V and J calls rely on TCRdb rather than the paper's analysis. The sample table contains about 46,000 distinct CDR3 sequences; only one count was recorded for roughly 3.2% of them. Of the sample, over 13% is held by the ten largest clones.

This sample was taken from a study of neurological immune-mediated disorders (dated by TCRdb to between 2019 and 2020). About the full investigation: Among the approximately 35 multiple sclerosis patients, around 30 had relapsing-remitting MS and 3 had secondary progressive MS. Peripheral blood TCR-beta repertoires from patients with HTLV-I-associated myelopathy (HAM/TSP), patients with multiple sclerosis, and healthy controls were compared in the study using UMI-based sequencing. The roughly 110 TCR-beta libraries covered PBMC samples along with longitudinal samples, technical triplicates, and paired sorted CD4+ and CD8+ T-cell subsets. The cohort included approximately 70 subjects: approximately 15 with HAM/TSP, some 34 with multiple sclerosis, and some 20 healthy controls.

What the authors observed across the whole study: TCR clonal expansion was highest in HAM/TSP patients and lowest in MS patients, with MS patients falling below even healthy controls. No clinical or MRI features were associated with the MS cluster, and the authors said that larger cohorts are needed. No identical CDR3 amino acid sequences were found to be shared among expanded clones across subjects, suggesting that TCR-beta repertoires were private in all groups. In a phylogenetic analysis, the repertoires of 18 out of 34 MS patients fell into a single cluster of related CDR3 sequences, pointing to a possible signature at the repertoire level.

Sequences were obtained from PBMCs. This chain joins TRBV20-1 to TRBJ2-3, with the D assignment possibly TRBD1 or TRBD2, given 5 matching bases for each. The sequence came from a woman between 45 and 60 years old with multiple sclerosis. In nucleotide form, the sequence is TGCAGTGCCCTGAGGGGCCCCTCGACAGATACGCAGTATTTT. Its protein product is CSALRGPSTDTQYF.